These 30 T cell receptor beta chains came from one sample sequenced in a study of blood T cell repertoires in COVID-19. Libraries were prepared by immunoSEQ multiplex PCR; TCRdb keeps only in-frame clonotypes and omits some of them. The table lists some 200,000 clones, around 80% of them singletons. The source material was peripheral blood. Receptors originate from a man younger than 45 with active or convalescent COVID-19.

The V call is TRBV6-4, the J call TRBJ1-5; D gene unclear. The CDR3 is 14 amino acids. Germline CDR1 is MRHNA and CDR2 is SNTAGT. V dropped 6 bases and J dropped 10 bases, with 19 bases sitting between them. CDR3 loop: CASSLDGEVGPQHF. CDR3 DNA: TGTGCCAGCAGCCTTGACGGGGAAGTGGGACCCCAGCATTTT.

The V call is TRBV7-6, the J call TRBJ2-1, with unresolved D. Trimming stripped 5 bases from V and 0 bases from J, with 8 bases between. This CDR3 spans 14 amino acids. CDR1 SGHVS and CDR2 FNYEAQ come from the germline V gene. The CDR3 region has the DNA TGTGCCAGCAGCCCCCCGGGCTCCTACAATGAGCAGTTCTTC. Amino acid sequence: CASSPPGSYNEQFF.

The V and J genes are TRBV2 and TRBJ2-7, with D unclear. Germline V gene lookup returns CDR1 SNHLY and CDR2 FYNNEI. V lost 4 bases to trimming and J lost 4 bases, with 11 bases between them. This CDR3 has 13 residues. The CDR3 region is CASSAGQRYEQYF. CDR3 nucleotides: TGTGCCAGCAGTGCTGGGCAGAGATACGAGCAGTACTTC.

J is TRBJ1-2 and V is TRBV6-5, with TRBD1 identical over 7 bases. The CDR3 consists of 14 residues. V lost 5 bases and J lost 0; bases outside the gene matches: 3. Germline CDR1 is MNHEY and CDR2 is SVGAGI. In DNA, the CDR3 is TGTGCCAGCAGTCGCGGGACAGCTAACTATGGCTACACCTTC. This gives the protein CASSRGTANYGYTF.

The chain joins TRBV6-5 to TRBJ2-7; the match to TRBD1 covers 7 bases. This CDR3 is 14 amino acids long. The trim removed 4 bases at V and 0 bases at J, leaving 3 bases unmatched. CDR1 is MNHEY and CDR2 is SVGAGI in the germline V gene. DNA of the CDR3: TGTGCCAGCAGTTTCCGGGACAGCTCCTACGAGCAGTACGTC. It translates to CASSFRDSSYEQYV.

The chain recombines TRBV19 with TRBJ1-5; D might be TRBD1 (5 bases). The CDR3 is 16 amino acids. Trimming took 3 bases from V and 2 from J, leaving 14 bases between them. Germline V lookup: CDR1 LNHDA, CDR2 SQIVND (reference sequence). CDR3 in amino acids: CASSISPRVGNQPQHF. The CDR3 coding sequence is TGTGCCAGTAGTATCTCCCCCAGGGTGGGCAATCAGCCCCAGCATTTT.

The rearrangement uses TRBV19 and TRBJ2-1; maybe TRBD1 (6 bases). V was shortened by 4 bases and J by 8 bases, with 12 bases between the two germline ends. CDR1 is LNHDA and CDR2 is SQIVND in the germline V gene (reference sequence). The CDR3 is 13 amino acids. The CDR3 loop is CASSRTGGDEQFF. The CDR3 DNA reads as TGTGCCAGTAGTAGGACTGGGGGCGATGAGCAGTTCTTC.

V gene TRBV30 combines with J gene TRBJ1-6; D call uncertain. Trimming pared 0 bases from V and 6 bases from J, leaving 12 bases between. CDR1 is GTSNPN and CDR2 is SVGIG in the germline V gene (reference sequence). The CDR3 is 15 amino acids. CDR3 sequence: CAWSVQPGGNSPLHF. The CDR3, as DNA: TGTGCCTGGAGTGTACAGCCTGGAGGTAATTCACCCCTCCACTTT.

This chain uses TRBV6-5 with TRBJ1-2, with D uncertain. Germline CDR1 and CDR2: MNHEY and SVGAGI. The CDR3 has 14 residues. V was cut by 4 bases and J by 1 base, with 10 bases left in between. The CDR3 sequence is CASSSGGYNYGYTF. The CDR3 bases are TGTGCCAGCAGTTCGGGAGGGTATAACTATGGCTACACCTTC.

CDR3 sequence (DNA): TGTGCCTGGAGTGTACTAGATAGCAATCAGCCCCAGCATTTT. It is translated as CAWSVLDSNQPQHF. This rearrangement joins TRBV30 to TRBJ1-5; D unclear. Germline V gene data show CDR1 as GTSNPN and CDR2 as SVGIG (reference sequence). This CDR3 has 14 amino acids. With 0 bases removed from V and 0 bases from J, the gap between germline ends came to 6 bases.

The chain uses TRBV5-4 and TRBJ2-7; 10 nucleotides align to TRBD2. V shed 4 bases and J 0 bases; nucleotides not matched to a gene: 13. CDR1 and CDR2 (germline): SGHNT, YYREEE (reference sequence). CDR3 length: 18 residues. CDR3 in DNA: TGTGCCAGCAGCCCGGGGGCTAGCGGGGGCCTCCGCTCCTACGAGCAGTACGTC. Residues: CASSPGASGGLRSYEQYV.

This rearrangement joins TRBV12-2 to TRBJ1-4; the D call in the table, TRBD1, was not verified against the DNA. TRBV12-2 has pseudogene status. The CDR3 has 16 residues. CDR3 amino acids: CASRLPWDRVNEKLFF. CDR3 nucleotide sequence: TGTGCAAGTCGCTTGCCCTGGGACAGGGTTAATGAAAAACTGTTTTTT.

The CDR3 sequence is CASSIPPGQGGNEQFF. For the CDR3, the DNA is TGTGCCAGTAGTATACCACCGGGACAGGGAGGAAATGAGCAGTTCTTC. The chain is built from TRBV19 and TRBJ2-1; TRBD1 aligns across 9 bases. Germline assignment: CDR1 LNHDA and CDR2 SQIVND (reference sequence). This CDR3 is 16 amino acids long. The junction had 9 bases not matched to a gene; V was cut back by 2 bases and J by 7 bases. Full variable domain (rest looked up from reference TRBV19 and TRBJ2-1): DGGITQSPKYLFRKEGQNVTLSCEQNLNHDAMYWYRQDPGQGLRLIYYSQIVNDFQKGDIAEGYSVSREKKESFPLTVTSAQKNPTAFYLCASSIPPGQGGNEQFFGPGTRLTVL.

The chain joins TRBV7-9 to TRBJ2-7; 9 positions match TRBD1. CDR1 and CDR2 (germline): SEHNR, FQNEAQ (reference sequence). The CDR3 loop spans 15 amino acids. Unmatched junction bases numbered 9, after V lost 7 bases and J lost 2 bases. The CDR3 nucleotides read TGTGCCAGCACCGACTCCGGGACAGGGCCCTACGAGCAGTACTTC. Protein: CASTDSGTGPYEQYF.

The genes are TRBV11-2 and TRBJ1-1, with 8 bases identical to TRBD1. Germline V gives CDR1 SGHAT, CDR2 FQNNGV. V dropped 5 bases and J dropped 3; count of bases not matched to a gene: 11. CDR3 length: 16 residues. CDR3 DNA sequence: TGTGCCAGCAGCCAGCCTCATCAGGGGGCGCACACTGAAGCTTTCTTT. Protein: CASSQPHQGAHTEAFF.

This clone appeared a few times. The V call is TRBV19, the J call TRBJ1-2, with 8 positions matching TRBD1. The CDR3 contains 17 residues. Trimming took 3 bases from V and 7 from J; bases not matched to a gene: 16. Germline V gives CDR1 LNHDA, CDR2 SQIVND (reference sequence). The CDR3 region has the DNA TGTGCCAGTAGTATTTCCGGCGGGAGCCAGGGGGCCGGTGGCTACACCTTC. This codes for CASSISGGSQGAGGYTF.

Turning to this clone: A junction boundary mismatches the germline segment, possibly from a read error. The CDR3, as DNA: TGTGCCAGCAGCCTAAGTAGCCATCAGCCCCAGCATTTT. Its protein is CASSLSSHQPQHF. This chain uses TRBV5-5 with TRBJ1-5; no clear D gene. Germline CDR1 is SGHKS and CDR2 is YYEKEE (reference sequence). This CDR3 has 13 amino acids.

CDR3 coding DNA: TGTGCCAGCAGCTTGGGGCGGTACGATCTTCGGGGAGGAACTGAAGCTTTCTTT. Its translation is CASSLGRYDLRGGTEAFF. The chain is built from TRBV5-6 and TRBJ1-1, with D uncertain. V shed 0 bases and J shed 5 bases, with 23 bases lying between them. In germline, CDR1 is SGHDT, CDR2 YYEEEE. The CDR3 runs 18 residues.

The V and J genes are TRBV29-1 and TRBJ2-7, with D tentatively TRBD2 (7 bases). This CDR3 region has 14 residues. CDR1 and CDR2 (germline): SQVTM, ANQGSEA. The ends were cut back, 4 bases at V and 3 bases at J, with 16 bases in the middle. The CDR3 coding sequence is TGCAGCGTTGGGGGGGGCAGGGGAGGCTACGAGCAGTACTTC. Translation gives CSVGGGRGGYEQYF.

This clone was observed a few times. The chain links TRBV7-9 to TRBJ2-1, with no clear D. V was shortened by 5 bases and J by 2 bases, with 13 bases between the two germline ends. Germline lookup yields CDR1 SEHNR and CDR2 FQNEAQ (reference sequence). The CDR3 runs to 15 residues. For the CDR3, the DNA is TGTGCCAGCAGCCCAGACTGGAGAGCCTACAATGAGCAGTTCTTC. Translation gives CASSPDWRAYNEQFF.

For this clone: Other DNA variants within this sample encode the same CDR3. The chain recombines TRBV18 with TRBJ2-3; D is possibly TRBD2 (5 bases). The CDR3 totals 16 residues. Germline loops: CDR1 KGHSH, CDR2 LQKENI. Trimming left V 0 bases short and J 0 bases short, with 10 bases between. The CDR3 DNA reads as TGTGCCAGCTCACCACCCCGAGGGTCTAGCACAGATACGCAGTATTTT. Residues: CASSPPRGSSTDTQYF.

V gene TRBV11-2 combines with J gene TRBJ1-2; D is uncertain. The CDR3 has 12 amino acids. Germline V gene lookup returns CDR1 SGHAT and CDR2 FQNNGV. Trimming took off 4 bases at V and 5 bases at J, with 8 bases between the two ends. The chain's CDR3 is CASSSDGYGYTF. The CDR3 DNA reads as TGTGCCAGCAGCTCAGACGGGTATGGCTACACCTTC.

The chain couples TRBV15 to TRBJ1-5; 9 positions agree with TRBD1. This CDR3 is 16 amino acids long. With V trimmed by 3 bases and J by 2 bases, 5 bases remained unmatched. Germline V gene sequence: CDR1 LNHNV, CDR2 YYDKDF (reference sequence). The CDR3 protein is CATSSGTGTRNQPQHF. CDR3 nucleotides: TGTGCCACCAGCAGTGGGACAGGGACCCGCAATCAGCCCCAGCATTTT. Looking up the rest from reference TRBV15 and TRBJ1-5 gives the full variable domain: DAMVIQNPRYQVTQFGKPVTLSCSQTLNHNVMYWYQQKSSQAPKLLFHYYDKDFNNEADTPDNFQSRRPNTSFCFLDIRSPGLGDTAMYLCATSSGTGTRNQPQHFGDGTRLSIL.

The J gene is TRBJ2-7, the V gene TRBV6-5; 7 bases are a match to TRBD1. The CDR3 consists of 14 residues. Per the germline V gene, CDR1 is MNHEY and CDR2 is SVGAGI. V lost 2 bases to trimming and J lost 2 bases; unmatched junction nucleotides: 3. The CDR3 bases are TGTGCCAGCAGTTACCCGGGACAGCCCTACGAGCAGTACTTC. Translating it yields CASSYPGQPYEQYF.

The chain joins TRBV12-3 or TRBV12-4 to TRBJ2-5; possibly TRBD1 for D (6 bases). The CDR3 covers 12 residues. Trimming left V 6 bases short and J 4 bases short, with 9 bases between. CDR3 sequence: CASSLTGETQYF. The CDR3 coding sequence is TGTGCCAGCAGCTTGACAGGAGAGACCCAGTACTTC.

The chain recombines TRBV19 with TRBJ1-4; a weak D match, TRBD1 (5 bases). CDR1 and CDR2 from the germline V gene are LNHDA and SQIVND (reference sequence). The CDR3 consists of 15 residues. Trimming shortened V by 8 bases and J by 8 bases, and 21 bases separated the two germline ends. The CDR3 bases are TGTGCCAGTTCCCCTTATCGGGGGACGAACGAAAAACTGTTTTTT. It yields the protein CASSPYRGTNEKLFF. Combining the CDR3 with reference TRBV19 and TRBJ1-4 gives the whole variable domain DGGITQSPKYLFRKEGQNVTLSCEQNLNHDAMYWYRQDPGQGLRLIYYSQIVNDFQKGDIAEGYSVSREKKESFPLTVTSAQKNPTAFYLCASSPYRGTNEKLFFGSGTQLSVL.

This clone was detected once. The chain couples TRBV27 to TRBJ1-5; unclear D gene. The CDR3 extends over 15 amino acids. V was clipped by 0 bases and J by 5 bases, with 11 bases between them. Germline V gene data show CDR1 as MNHEY and CDR2 as SMNVEV (reference sequence). The CDR3 nucleotides are TGTGCCAGCAGTTTATCGCCGAGGGCCGATCAGCCCCAGCATTTT. Protein: CASSLSPRADQPQHF.

J is TRBJ1-1 and V is TRBV6-5; D might be TRBD1 (6 bases). The V end was cut by 7 bases, the J end by 0 bases, with 15 bases between. The CDR3 consists of 15 residues. The germline V gene encodes CDR1 MNHEY and CDR2 SVGAGI. CDR3 sequence reads: CASNAGGQVNTEAFF. The CDR3 DNA is TGTGCCAGCAACGCGGGGGGGCAAGTGAACACTGAAGCTTTCTTT.

CDR3 DNA: TGTGCCAGCAGGGGACAGGGTTCTTGGGGCACTGAAGCTTTCTTT. Its translation is CASRGQGSWGTEAFF. V usage is TRBV6-5 and J usage is TRBJ1-1; 9 bases align to TRBD1. Germline assignment: CDR1 MNHEY and CDR2 SVGAGI. The CDR3 length is 15 residues. V lost 6 bases and J lost 4; bases outside the gene matches: 9.

This chain connects TRBV24-1 to TRBJ1-5; D uncertain. From germline, CDR1 is KGHDR and CDR2 SFDVKD. CDR3 length equals 14 residues. V lost 3 bases and J lost 5, with 10 bases in between. The CDR3 nucleotides read TGTGCCACCAGTGATACCCAGGTAGATCAGCCCCAGCATTTT. This codes for CATSDTQVDQPQHF.